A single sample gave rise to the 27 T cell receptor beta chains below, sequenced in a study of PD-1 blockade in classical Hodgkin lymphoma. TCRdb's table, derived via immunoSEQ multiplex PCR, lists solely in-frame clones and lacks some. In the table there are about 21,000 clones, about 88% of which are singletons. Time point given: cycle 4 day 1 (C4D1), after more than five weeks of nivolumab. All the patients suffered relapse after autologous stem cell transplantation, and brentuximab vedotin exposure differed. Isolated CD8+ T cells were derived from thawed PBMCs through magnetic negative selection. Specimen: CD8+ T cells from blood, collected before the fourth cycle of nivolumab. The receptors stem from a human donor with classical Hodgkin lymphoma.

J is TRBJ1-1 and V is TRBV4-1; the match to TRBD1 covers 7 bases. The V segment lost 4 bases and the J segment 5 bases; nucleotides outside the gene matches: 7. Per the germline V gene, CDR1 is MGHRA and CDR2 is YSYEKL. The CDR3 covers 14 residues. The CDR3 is CASSPNRGRTEAFF. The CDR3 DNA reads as TGCGCCAGCAGCCCTAACAGGGGACGTACTGAAGCTTTCTTT.

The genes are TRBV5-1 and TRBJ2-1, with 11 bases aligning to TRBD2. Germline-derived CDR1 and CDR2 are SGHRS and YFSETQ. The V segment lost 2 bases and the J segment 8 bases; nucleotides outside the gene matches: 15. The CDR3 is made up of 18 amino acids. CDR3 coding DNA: TGCGCCAGCAGCTTATGGGGGTCTCTAGCGGGAGGTGGGGATGAGCAGTTCTTC. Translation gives CASSLWGSLAGGGDEQFF.

This CDR3 reads CASSFGRNYGYTF. The CDR3 DNA reads as TGTGCCAGCAGCTTTGGCAGGAACTATGGCTACACCTTC. The chain couples TRBV7-9 to TRBJ1-2, with D hard to call. The V gene's germline CDR1 is SEHNR and CDR2 FQNEAQ (reference sequence). V was shortened by 3 bases and J by 2 bases, with 7 bases between the two germline ends. CDR3 size: 13 residues.

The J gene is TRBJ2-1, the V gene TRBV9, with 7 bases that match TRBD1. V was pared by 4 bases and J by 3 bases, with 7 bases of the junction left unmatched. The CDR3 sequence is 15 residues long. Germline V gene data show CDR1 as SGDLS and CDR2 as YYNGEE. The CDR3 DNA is TGTGCCAGCAGCCCGACGGGACAGCTCTACAATGAGCAGTTCTTC. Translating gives CASSPTGQLYNEQFF.

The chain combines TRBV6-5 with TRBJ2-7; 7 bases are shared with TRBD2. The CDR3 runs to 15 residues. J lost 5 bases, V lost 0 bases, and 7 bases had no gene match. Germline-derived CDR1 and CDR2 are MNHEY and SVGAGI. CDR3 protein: CASSYSAGEFHEQYF. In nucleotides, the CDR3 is TGTGCCAGCAGTTACTCGGCGGGAGAATTCCACGAGCAGTACTTC.

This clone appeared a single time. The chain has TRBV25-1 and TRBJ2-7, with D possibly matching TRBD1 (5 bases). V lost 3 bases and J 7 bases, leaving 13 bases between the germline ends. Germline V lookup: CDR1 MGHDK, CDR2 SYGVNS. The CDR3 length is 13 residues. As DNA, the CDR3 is TGTGCCAGCAGTGACTCAGGGTTTTATGAGCAGTACTTC. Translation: CASSDSGFYEQYF.

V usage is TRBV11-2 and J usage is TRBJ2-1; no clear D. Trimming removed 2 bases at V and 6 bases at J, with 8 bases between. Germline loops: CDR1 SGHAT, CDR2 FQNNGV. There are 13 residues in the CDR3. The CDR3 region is CASSLRPFNEQFF. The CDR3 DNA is TGTGCCAGCAGCTTACGTCCCTTCAATGAGCAGTTCTTC.

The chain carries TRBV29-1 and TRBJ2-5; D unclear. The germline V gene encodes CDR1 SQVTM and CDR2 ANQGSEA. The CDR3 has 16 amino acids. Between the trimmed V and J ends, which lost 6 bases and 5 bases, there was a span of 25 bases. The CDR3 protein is CSVVWGSSPLGETQYF. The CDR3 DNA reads TGCAGCGTGGTCTGGGGATCCTCACCTTTGGGGGAGACCCAGTACTTC.

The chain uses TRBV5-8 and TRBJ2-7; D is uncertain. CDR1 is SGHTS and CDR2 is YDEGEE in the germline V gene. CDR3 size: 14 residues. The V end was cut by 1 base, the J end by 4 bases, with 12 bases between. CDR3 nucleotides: TGTGCCAGCAGCTTGCGGTTAACCCTATACGAGCAGTACTTC. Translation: CASSLRLTLYEQYF.

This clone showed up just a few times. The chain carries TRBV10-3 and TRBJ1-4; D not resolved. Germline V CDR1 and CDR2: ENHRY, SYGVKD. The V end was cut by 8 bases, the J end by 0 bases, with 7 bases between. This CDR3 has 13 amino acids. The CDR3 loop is CAIADATNEKLFF. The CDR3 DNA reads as TGTGCCATCGCAGATGCAACTAATGAAAAACTGTTTTTT.

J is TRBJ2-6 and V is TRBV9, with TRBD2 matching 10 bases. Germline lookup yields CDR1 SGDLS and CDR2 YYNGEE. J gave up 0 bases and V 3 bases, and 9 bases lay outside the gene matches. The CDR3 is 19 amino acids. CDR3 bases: TGTGCCAGCAGCGGGCGACTAGCGGGTGGTGCCTCTGGGGCCAACGTCCTGACTTTC. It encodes CASSGRLAGGASGANVLTF.

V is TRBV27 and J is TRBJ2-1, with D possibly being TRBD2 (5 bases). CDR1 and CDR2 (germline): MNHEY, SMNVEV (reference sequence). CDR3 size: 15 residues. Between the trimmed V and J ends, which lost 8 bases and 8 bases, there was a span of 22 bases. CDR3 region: CASALKTRAGDEQFF. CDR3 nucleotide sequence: TGTGCCAGCGCTCTTAAGACAAGGGCGGGTGATGAGCAGTTCTTC.

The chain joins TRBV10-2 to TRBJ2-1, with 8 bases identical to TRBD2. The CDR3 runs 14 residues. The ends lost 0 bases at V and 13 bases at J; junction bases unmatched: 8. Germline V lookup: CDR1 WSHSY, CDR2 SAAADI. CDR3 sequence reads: CASSESGLAVGQFF. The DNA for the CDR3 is TGCGCCAGCAGTGAGTCTGGACTAGCAGTGGGTCAGTTCTTC.

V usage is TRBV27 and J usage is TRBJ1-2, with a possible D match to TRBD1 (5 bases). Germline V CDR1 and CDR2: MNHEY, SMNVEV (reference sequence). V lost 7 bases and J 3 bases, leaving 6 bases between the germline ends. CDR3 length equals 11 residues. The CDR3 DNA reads TGTGCCAGCAAGGGGTACTATGGCTACACCTTC. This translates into CASKGYYGYTF.

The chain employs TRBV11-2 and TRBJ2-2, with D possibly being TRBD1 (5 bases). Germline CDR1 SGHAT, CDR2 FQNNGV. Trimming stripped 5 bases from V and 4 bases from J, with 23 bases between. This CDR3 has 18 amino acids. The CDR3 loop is CASSQTRQIVPRTGELFF. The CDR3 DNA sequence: TGTGCCAGCAGCCAGACACGACAGATCGTACCTCGCACCGGGGAGCTGTTTTTT.

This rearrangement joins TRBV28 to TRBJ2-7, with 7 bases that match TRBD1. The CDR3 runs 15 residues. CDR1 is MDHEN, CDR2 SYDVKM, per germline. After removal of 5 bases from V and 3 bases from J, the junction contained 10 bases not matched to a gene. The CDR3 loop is CASSTPMTGIYEQYF. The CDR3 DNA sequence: TGTGCCAGCAGTACGCCAATGACAGGGATCTACGAGCAGTACTTC. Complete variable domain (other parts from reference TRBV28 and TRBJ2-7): DVKVTQSSRYLVKRTGEKVFLECVQDMDHENMFWYRQDPGLGLRLIYFSYDVKMKEKGDIPEGYSVSREKKERFSLILESASTNQTSMYLCASSTPMTGIYEQYFGPGTRLTVT.

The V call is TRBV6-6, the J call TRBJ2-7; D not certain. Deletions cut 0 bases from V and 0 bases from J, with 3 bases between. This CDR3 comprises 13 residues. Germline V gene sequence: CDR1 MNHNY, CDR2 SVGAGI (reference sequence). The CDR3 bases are TGTGCCAGCAGTTACTCGCCCTCCTACGAGCAGTACTTC. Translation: CASSYSPSYEQYF.

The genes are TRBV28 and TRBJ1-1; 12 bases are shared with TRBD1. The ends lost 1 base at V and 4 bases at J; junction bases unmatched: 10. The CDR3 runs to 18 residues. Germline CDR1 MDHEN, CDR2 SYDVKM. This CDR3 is CASSLFTRDRGHGTEAFF. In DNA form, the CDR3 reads TGTGCCAGCAGTTTATTTACGCGGGACAGGGGGCACGGCACTGAAGCTTTCTTT.

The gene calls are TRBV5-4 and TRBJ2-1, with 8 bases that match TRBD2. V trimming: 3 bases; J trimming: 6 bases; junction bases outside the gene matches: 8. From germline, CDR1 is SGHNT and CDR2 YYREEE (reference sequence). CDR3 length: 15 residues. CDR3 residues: CASSSEAGTSNEQFF. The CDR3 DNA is TGTGCCAGCAGCTCGGAAGCCGGGACTAGCAATGAGCAGTTCTTC.

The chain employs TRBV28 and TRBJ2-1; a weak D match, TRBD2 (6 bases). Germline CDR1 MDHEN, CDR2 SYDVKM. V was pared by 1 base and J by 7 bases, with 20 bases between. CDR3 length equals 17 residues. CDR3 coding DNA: TGTGCCAGCAGTTTATCGGTCCTCGGACTAACTTTTAATGAGCAGTTCTTC. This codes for CASSLSVLGLTFNEQFF.

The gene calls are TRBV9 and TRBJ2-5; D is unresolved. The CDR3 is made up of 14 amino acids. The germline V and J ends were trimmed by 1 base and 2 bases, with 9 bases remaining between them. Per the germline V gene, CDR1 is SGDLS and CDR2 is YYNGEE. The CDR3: CASSVWGTQETQYF. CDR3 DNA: TGTGCCAGCAGCGTATGGGGTACTCAAGAGACCCAGTACTTC.

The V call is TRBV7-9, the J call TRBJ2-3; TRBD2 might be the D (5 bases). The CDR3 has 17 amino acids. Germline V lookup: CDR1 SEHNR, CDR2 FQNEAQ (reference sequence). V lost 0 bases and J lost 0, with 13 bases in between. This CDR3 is CASSLAMAGDSTDTQYF. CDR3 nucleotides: TGTGCCAGCAGCTTAGCTATGGCGGGTGATAGCACAGATACGCAGTATTTT. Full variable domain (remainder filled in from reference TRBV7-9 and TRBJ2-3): DTGVSQNPRHKITKRGQNVTFRCDPISEHNRLYWYRQTLGQGPEFLTYFQNEAQLEKSRLLSDRFSAERPKGSFSTLEIQRTEQGDSAMYLCASSLAMAGDSTDTQYFGPGTRLTVL.

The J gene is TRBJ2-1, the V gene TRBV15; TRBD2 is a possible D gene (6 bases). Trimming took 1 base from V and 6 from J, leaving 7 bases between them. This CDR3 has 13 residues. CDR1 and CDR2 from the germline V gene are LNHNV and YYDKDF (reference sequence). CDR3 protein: CATSRGRGNEQFF. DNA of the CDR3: TGTGCCACCAGCAGAGGGAGGGGCAATGAGCAGTTCTTC.

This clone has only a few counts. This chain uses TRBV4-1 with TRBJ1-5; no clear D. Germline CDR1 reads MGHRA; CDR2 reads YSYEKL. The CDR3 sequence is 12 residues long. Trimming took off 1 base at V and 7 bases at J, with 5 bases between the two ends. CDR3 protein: CASSQAGQPQHF. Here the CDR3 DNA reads TGCGCCAGCAGCCAAGCGGGGCAGCCCCAGCATTTT.

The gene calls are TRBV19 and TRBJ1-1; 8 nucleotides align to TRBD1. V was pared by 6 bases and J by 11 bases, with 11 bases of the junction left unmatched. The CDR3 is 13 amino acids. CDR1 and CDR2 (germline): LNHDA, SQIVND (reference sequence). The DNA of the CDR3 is TGTGCCAGTAGCGGGCGGGCGGACAGGGAGGCTTTCTTT. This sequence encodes CASSGRADREAFF.

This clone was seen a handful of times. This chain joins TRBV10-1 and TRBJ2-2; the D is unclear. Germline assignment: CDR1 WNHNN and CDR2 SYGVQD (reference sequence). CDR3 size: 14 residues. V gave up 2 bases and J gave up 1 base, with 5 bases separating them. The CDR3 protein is CASSEDLNTGELFF. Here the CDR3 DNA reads TGCGCCAGCAGTGAGGACCTGAACACCGGGGAGCTGTTTTTT.

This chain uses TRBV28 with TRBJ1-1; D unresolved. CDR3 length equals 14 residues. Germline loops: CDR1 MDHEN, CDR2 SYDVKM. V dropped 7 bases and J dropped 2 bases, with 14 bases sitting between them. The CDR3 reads CASTQQDLNTEAFF. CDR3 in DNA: TGTGCCAGCACCCAGCAGGACCTAAACACTGAAGCTTTCTTT.